This section outlines one T cell receptor (beta chain) sequence together with its context. What it recognizes is unknown. An end of the junction differs from the germline gene, which may be a read error. This record belongs to a study of CD8+ T cells in alopecia areata. The study, taken as a whole, reports: Possibly as an HLA-related effect, TCR sharing across patients appeared less clear than in mice. Higher clonality than in normal scalp was seen in lesional scalp, especially alopecia totalis/universalis.

Germline values: CDR1 SQVTM, CDR2 ANQGSEA. The CDR3 contains 16 residues. Extracted RNA was reverse transcribed, and the resulting cDNA served as sequencing template. Libraries were prepared by immunoSEQ multiplex PCR; TCRdb keeps only in-frame clonotypes and omits some of them. The table shows roughly 150,000 clones, with more than 55% occurring only once. This sequence originates from a human donor in good health. The sample comprised CD8+ T cells sorted from blood. The chain combines TRBV29-1 with TRBJ2-1, with 11 bases fitting TRBD2. This chain's CDR3 is CSVEDGLAGDYNEQFF. CDR3 coding DNA: TGCAGCGTCGAAGACGGACTAGCGGGCGACTACAATGAGCAGTTCTTC.